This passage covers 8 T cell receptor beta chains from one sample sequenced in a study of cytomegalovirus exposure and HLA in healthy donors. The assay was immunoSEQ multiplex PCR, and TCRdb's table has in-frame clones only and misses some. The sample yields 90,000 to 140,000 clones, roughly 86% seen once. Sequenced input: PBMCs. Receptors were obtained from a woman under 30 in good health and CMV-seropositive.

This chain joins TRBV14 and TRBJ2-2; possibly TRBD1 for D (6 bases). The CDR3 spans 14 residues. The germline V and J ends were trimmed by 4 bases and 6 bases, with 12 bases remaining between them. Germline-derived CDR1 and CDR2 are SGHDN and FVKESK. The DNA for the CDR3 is TGTGCCAGCAGCCCCAGGGGATCCCCCGGGGAGCTGTTTTTT. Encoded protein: CASSPRGSPGELFF.

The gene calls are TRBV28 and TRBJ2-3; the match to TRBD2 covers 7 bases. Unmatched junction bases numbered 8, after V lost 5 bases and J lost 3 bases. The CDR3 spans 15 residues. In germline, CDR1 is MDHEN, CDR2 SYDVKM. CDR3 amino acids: CASSDTTSQTDTQYF. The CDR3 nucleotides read TGTGCCAGCAGTGATACGACTAGCCAAACAGATACGCAGTATTTT. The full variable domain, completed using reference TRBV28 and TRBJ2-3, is DVKVTQSSRYLVKRTGEKVFLECVQDMDHENMFWYRQDPGLGLRLIYFSYDVKMKEKGDIPEGYSVSREKKERFSLILESASTNQTSMYLCASSDTTSQTDTQYFGPGTRLTVL.

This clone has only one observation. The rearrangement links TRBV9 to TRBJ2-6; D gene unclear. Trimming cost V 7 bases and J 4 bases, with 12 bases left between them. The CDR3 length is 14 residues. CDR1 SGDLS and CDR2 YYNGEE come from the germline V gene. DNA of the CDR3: TGTGCCAGCCGGAGCCCCACGGGGGCCAACGTCCTGACTTTC. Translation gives CASRSPTGANVLTF.

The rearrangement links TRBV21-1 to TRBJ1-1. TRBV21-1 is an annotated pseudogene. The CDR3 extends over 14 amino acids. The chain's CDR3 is CASSTKGEGTEAFF. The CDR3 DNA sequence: TGTGCCAGCAGCACTAAGGGAGAAGGCACTGAAGCTTTCTTT.

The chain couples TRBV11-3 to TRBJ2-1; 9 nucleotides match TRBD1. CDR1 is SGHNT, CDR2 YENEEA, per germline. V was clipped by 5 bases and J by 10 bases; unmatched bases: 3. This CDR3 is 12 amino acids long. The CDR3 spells CASSPGTGEQFF. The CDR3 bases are TGTGCCAGCAGCCCCGGGACAGGGGAGCAGTTCTTC.

The CDR3 nucleotides are TGTGCCAGCAGCTTAGCTGGGGGCCATAACGGGGAGCTGTTTTTT. As protein: CASSLAGGHNGELFF. V gene TRBV11-1 combines with J gene TRBJ2-2, with a possible D match to TRBD1 (6 bases). Germline values: CDR1 SGHAT, CDR2 FQDESV (reference sequence). V was shortened by 0 bases and J by 7 bases, with 12 bases between the two germline ends. CDR3 length equals 15 residues.

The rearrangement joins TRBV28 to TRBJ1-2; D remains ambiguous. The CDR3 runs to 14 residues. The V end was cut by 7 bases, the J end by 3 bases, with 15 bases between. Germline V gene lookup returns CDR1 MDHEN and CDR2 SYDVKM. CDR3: CASNRLPGDYGYTF. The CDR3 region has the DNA TGTGCCAGCAACAGACTACCGGGAGACTATGGCTACACCTTC.

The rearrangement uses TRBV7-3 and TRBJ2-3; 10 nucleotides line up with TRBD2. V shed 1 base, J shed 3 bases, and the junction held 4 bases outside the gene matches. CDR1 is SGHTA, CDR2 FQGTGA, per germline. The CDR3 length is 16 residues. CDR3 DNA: TGTGCCAGCAGCTTAATGAGCGGGAGGGGGACAGATACGCAGTATTTT. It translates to CASSLMSGRGTDTQYF.